This TCR beta chain comes out of a study of cytomegalovirus exposure and HLA in healthy donors. About the study: For the approximately 400 genotyped donors, 80% to 90% fell within the Caucasian-associated ancestry cluster.

As regards this clone: What it recognizes is unknown.

The PCR used 60 Vbeta and 13 Jbeta primers. Data came from immunoSEQ multiplex PCR; TCRdb stores just in-frame clones and leaves some out. The sample's table shows approximately 120,000 clones. Study results and limitations: Earlier findings revealed that most TCR beta V segments proved productive either about 87% or about 30% of the time.

There were likely unrecorded immune exposures, though donors were nominally healthy when sampled. The specimen was PBMCs. The clonotype was recovered from a man aged 18 to 30 in good health and CMV-seronegative.

This chain's CDR3 is CASTRRTGETYEQYF. CDR3 sequence (DNA): TGTGCCAGCACCCGAAGGACAGGGGAAACCTACGAGCAGTACTTC. V gene TRBV2 combines with J gene TRBJ2-7; 9 positions agree with TRBD1. This CDR3 spans 15 amino acids. The germline gives CDR1 SNHLY, CDR2 FYNNEI. V shed 7 bases, J shed 2 bases, and the junction held 9 bases outside the gene matches.